The 12 T cell receptor beta chains presented below share a single source sample, sequenced in a study of CD8+ T cells in alopecia areata. RNA was extracted and reverse transcribed into cDNA as the sequencing template. Measured with immunoSEQ multiplex PCR; TCRdb has only the in-frame clones, and not every one. The sample contains roughly 250,000 clones, about two thirds of which appear only once. The sequencing here drew on CD4+ T cells sorted from blood, taken at week 0. The receptor set was obtained from a human donor with alopecia areata.

This clone was detected a few times. The chain combines TRBV7-6 with TRBJ1-6; D ambiguous. V lost 5 bases and J 3 bases, leaving 8 bases between the germline ends. Germline V gene lookup returns CDR1 SGHVS and CDR2 FNYEAQ. The CDR3 is 14 residues long. CDR3 protein: CASSPRGYNSPLHF. The DNA for the CDR3 is TGTGCCAGCAGCCCCCGAGGCTATAATTCACCCCTCCACTTT.

The rearrangement links TRBV25-1 to TRBJ1-6; no clear D gene. The CDR3 extends over 12 amino acids. Germline assignment: CDR1 MGHDK and CDR2 SYGVNS. Trimming pared 6 bases from V and 12 bases from J, leaving 12 bases between. The CDR3 protein is CASRISPGPLHF. CDR3 DNA sequence: TGTGCCAGCAGGATCTCTCCGGGACCCCTCCACTTT.

Turning to this clone: Other nucleotide sequences from this sample produce the same CDR3. This rearrangement joins TRBV5-1 to TRBJ2-6; D remains ambiguous. The V end was cut by 4 bases, the J end by 1 base, with 9 bases between. The CDR3 extends over 15 amino acids. Germline lookup yields CDR1 SGHRS and CDR2 YFSETQ. The CDR3 DNA reads as TGCGCCAGCAGCCTGGGCCATTCTGGGGCCAACGTCCTGACTTTC. This gives the protein CASSLGHSGANVLTF.

CDR3 nucleotide sequence: TGTGCCAGCAGTTACATAAGGGGGGATAATTCACCCCTCCACTTT. Its translation: CASSYIRGDNSPLHF. V usage is TRBV6-6 and J usage is TRBJ1-6, with a weak D call TRBD1 (6 bases). The germline CDR1 and CDR2 sequences are MNHNY and SVGAGI (reference sequence). V was pared by 2 bases and J by 5 bases, with 10 bases between. The length of the CDR3 is 15 residues.

The genes are TRBV2 and TRBJ2-5, with 7 bases aligning to TRBD1. TRBJ2-7 matches the DNA end more closely, so the J call is doubtful. Per germline, CDR1 SNHLY and CDR2 FYNNEI. The CDR3 has 14 residues. The CDR3 nucleotides are TGTGCCAGCAGGCAGGGCAGGGGGTCCTACGAGCAGTACTTC. As protein: CASRQGRGSYEQYF.

The chain joins TRBV30 to TRBJ2-1, with 13 bases fitting TRBD2. This CDR3 is 19 amino acids long. The V segment lost 0 bases and the J segment 0 bases; nucleotides outside the gene matches: 8. The germline gives CDR1 GTSNPN, CDR2 SVGIG (reference sequence). The CDR3 sequence: CAWSVPQLAGGNSYNEQFF. The CDR3 DNA follows: TGTGCCTGGAGTGTACCTCAACTAGCGGGGGGGAACTCCTACAATGAGCAGTTCTTC.

This rearrangement joins TRBV5-1 to TRBJ2-3; D is undetermined. Germline-derived CDR1 and CDR2 are SGHRS and YFSETQ. This CDR3 comprises 15 residues. The V and J ends lost 4 bases and 0 bases respectively, with 12 bases between them. CDR3 coding DNA: TGCGCCAGCAGCCCGGACCCGGACAGCACAGATACGCAGTATTTT. It codes for CASSPDPDSTDTQYF.

The chain combines TRBV5-6 with TRBJ1-1; D is unresolved. The CDR3 length is 12 residues. V lost 4 bases to trimming and J lost 4 bases, with 8 bases between them. CDR1 is SGHDT and CDR2 is YYEEEE in the germline V gene. This CDR3 is CASSRYTTEAFF. DNA of the CDR3: TGTGCCAGCAGCAGATACACCACTGAAGCTTTCTTT.

The rearrangement uses TRBV6-5 and TRBJ1-3, with D hard to call. Deletions cut 1 base from V and 0 bases from J, with 1 base between. The germline CDR1 and CDR2 sequences are MNHEY and SVGAGI. The CDR3 is 13 residues long. CDR3 sequence (DNA): TGTGCCAGCAGTTACTACTCTGGAAACACCATATATTTT. Protein: CASSYYSGNTIYF.

This CDR3 reads CASSLAGRVYNEQFF. The CDR3 nucleotides are TGTGCCAGCAGCTTGGCCGGTCGGGTTTACAATGAGCAGTTCTTC. The rearrangement links TRBV5-4 to TRBJ2-1; D is unresolved. Germline V lookup: CDR1 SGHNT, CDR2 YYREEE (reference sequence). Trimming removed 0 bases at V and 4 bases at J, with 11 bases between. This CDR3 has 15 residues. Variable domain in full (rest from reference TRBV5-4 and TRBJ2-1): ETGVTQSPTHLIKTRGQQVTLRCSSQSGHNTVSWYQQALGQGPQFIFQYYREEENGRGNFPPRFSGLQFPNYSSELNVNALELDDSALYLCASSLAGRVYNEQFFGPGTRLTVL.

The V gene is TRBV2, the J gene TRBJ2-7; 10 positions agree with TRBD1. Per the germline V gene, CDR1 is SNHLY and CDR2 is FYNNEI. V was clipped by 4 bases and J by 4 bases; unmatched bases: 4. CDR3 length: 14 residues. The CDR3 protein is CASSVGTGAYEQYF. CDR3 nucleotides: TGTGCCAGCAGTGTGGGGACAGGGGCTTACGAGCAGTACTTC. Using reference TRBV2 and TRBJ2-7 for the parts outside the CDR3, the full variable domain is EPEVTQTPSHQVTQMGQEVILRCVPISNHLYFYWYRQILGQKVEFLVSFYNNEISEKSEIFDDQFSVERPDGSNFTLKIRSTKLEDSAMYFCASSVGTGAYEQYFGPGTRLTVT.

This clone was seen many times. This chain links TRBV27 with TRBJ1-5; 7 nucleotides align to TRBD1. Germline V lookup: CDR1 MNHEY, CDR2 SMNVEV (reference sequence). The V segment lost 4 bases and the J segment 6 bases; nucleotides outside the gene matches: 3. The CDR3 has 13 amino acids. CDR3 nucleotides: TGTGCCAGCAGTTACACAGGGGTTCAGCCCCAGCATTTT. Amino acids: CASSYTGVQPQHF.